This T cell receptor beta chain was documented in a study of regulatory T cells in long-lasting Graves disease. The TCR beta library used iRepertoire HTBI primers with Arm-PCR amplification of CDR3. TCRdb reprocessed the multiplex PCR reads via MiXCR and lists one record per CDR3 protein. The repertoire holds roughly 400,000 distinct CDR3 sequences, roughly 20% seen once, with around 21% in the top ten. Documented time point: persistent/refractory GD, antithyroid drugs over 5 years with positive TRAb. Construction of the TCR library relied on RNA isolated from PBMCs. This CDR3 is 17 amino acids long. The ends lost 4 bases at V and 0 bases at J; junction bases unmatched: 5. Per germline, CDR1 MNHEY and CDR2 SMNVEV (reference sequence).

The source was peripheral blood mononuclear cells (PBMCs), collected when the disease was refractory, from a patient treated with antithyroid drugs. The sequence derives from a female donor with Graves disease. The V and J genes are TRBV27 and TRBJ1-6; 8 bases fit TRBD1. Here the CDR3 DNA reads TGTGCCAGCAGTTATAGGACAGGGAGCTCCTATAATTCACCCCTCCACTTT. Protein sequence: CASSYRTGSSYNSPLHF.